This T cell receptor beta chain originates from a study of cytotoxic CD8 clonotypes in ibrutinib-treated CLL. On the study more broadly: Mean values per sample were roughly 250,000 productive templates and under 100,000 productive rearrangements.

Only in-frame clones appear in the TCRdb table, and some are missing; sequencing was by immunoSEQ multiplex PCR. Of some 100,000 clones in the sample, approximately 56% were seen once. The source was PBMCs, collected after 24 months of ibrutinib treatment. The sequence derives from a human donor with chronic lymphocytic leukemia.

The CDR3 nucleotides are TGTGCCTGCGAAAAAATAGCGGTTCAAGAGACCCAGTACTTC. As protein: CACEKIAVQETQYF. This chain uses TRBV30 with TRBJ2-5, with D perhaps TRBD2 (6 bases). CDR1 GTSNPN and CDR2 SVGIG come from the germline V gene (reference sequence). The CDR3 consists of 14 residues. With 6 bases removed from V and 2 bases from J, the gap between germline ends came to 16 bases.